This T cell receptor beta chain was documented in a study of T cell responses to AZD1222 COVID-19 vaccine. Assay: immunoSEQ multiplex PCR; the TCRdb copy retains only in-frame clones and omits some. The data contain approximately 200,000 clones, more than 85% of them singletons. From germline, CDR1 is SQVTM and CDR2 ANQGSEA. The CDR3 is 15 residues long. J lost 2 bases, V lost 6 bases, and 9 bases had no gene match. The sample here was peripheral blood, taken 28 days after the second AZD1222 dose. This clonotype was sampled from an adult who received the AZD1222 COVID-19 vaccine. The chain combines TRBV29-1 with TRBJ2-3; 9 bases agree with TRBD1. The CDR3 DNA follows: TGCAGCGTCGCGGACAGGGGAATCTACACAGATACGCAGTATTTT. It encodes CSVADRGIYTDTQYF.